The 19 T cell receptor beta chains given below trace back to one sample, sequenced in a study of blood T cell repertoires in COVID-19. The table came from immunoSEQ multiplex PCR; TCRdb's copy has only in-frame clones and leaves some out. The data hold around 110,000 clones, with 90% observed a single time. Sequences were obtained from peripheral blood. All receptors derive from a human donor with active COVID-19. The donor label of this sample is uncertain.

The chain uses TRBV5-6 and TRBJ2-1; possible D gene TRBD1, 5 bases. V dropped 0 bases and J dropped 0 bases, with 16 bases sitting between them. The CDR3 extends over 18 amino acids. The V gene's germline CDR1 is SGHDT and CDR2 YYEEEE. The CDR3 DNA follows: TGTGCCAGCAGCTTGGTGGGTTTAGGGGCGGACTCCTACAATGAGCAGTTCTTC. This encodes CASSLVGLGADSYNEQFF.

V gene TRBV27 combines with J gene TRBJ2-7; possibly TRBD2 for D (5 bases). Trimming removed 5 bases from V and 6 bases from J, with 11 bases in between. The germline V gene has CDR1 MNHEY and CDR2 SMNVEV (reference sequence). The CDR3 is 12 residues long. The CDR3 DNA reads TGTGCCAGCAGTATGCCCGCGGGCGAGCAGTACTTC. Its protein is CASSMPAGEQYF.

The rearrangement links TRBV3-1 (or the pseudogene TRBV3-2) to TRBJ2-7; D ambiguous. The length of the CDR3 is 14 residues. CDR1 LGHDT and CDR2 YNNKEL come from the germline V gene (reference sequence). Trimming left V 2 bases short and J 3 bases short, with 11 bases between. The CDR3 spells CASSQHTEIYEQYF. CDR3 sequence (DNA): TGTGCCAGCAGCCAACATACCGAGATCTACGAGCAGTACTTC.

V usage is TRBV5-1 and J usage is TRBJ1-4, with 7 bases identical to TRBD1. This CDR3 is 15 amino acids long. V was pared by 0 bases and J by 5 bases, with 4 bases of the junction left unmatched. Germline loops: CDR1 SGHRS, CDR2 YFSETQ. The CDR3 protein is CASSLAGGLNEKLFF. DNA of the CDR3: TGCGCCAGCAGCTTGGCAGGGGGGCTGAATGAAAAACTGTTTTTT. Supplemented by reference TRBV5-1 and TRBJ1-4, the full variable domain reads KAGVTQTPRYLIKTRGQQVTLSCSPISGHRSVSWYQQTPGQGLQFLFEYFSETQRNKGNFPGRFSGRQFSNSRSEMNVSTLELGDSALYLCASSLAGGLNEKLFFGSGTQLSVL.

The chain is built from TRBV7-2 and TRBJ2-5, with D possibly TRBD2 on 7 matching bases. V lost 1 base to trimming and J lost 4 bases, with 19 bases between them. The CDR3 contains 17 residues. The V gene's germline CDR1 is SGHTA and CDR2 FQGNSA. The CDR3 protein is CASSLVPGGLKAETQYF. DNA for the CDR3: TGTGCCAGCAGCTTAGTTCCGGGGGGCTTGAAGGCAGAGACCCAGTACTTC. The variable domain in full, completed from reference TRBV7-2 and TRBJ2-5, reads GAGVSQSPSNKVTEKGKDVELRCDPISGHTALYWYRQSLGQGLEFLIYFQGNSAPDKSGLPSDRFSAERTGGSVSTLTIQRTQQEDSAVYLCASSLVPGGLKAETQYFGPGTRLLVL.

The rearrangement uses TRBV7-6 and TRBJ2-3, with 13 positions matching TRBD2. CDR1 and CDR2 (germline): SGHVS, FNYEAQ. The trim removed 10 bases at V and 6 bases at J, leaving 4 bases unmatched. The CDR3 is made up of 13 amino acids. Written as DNA, the CDR3 is TGTGCCACCGGACTAGCGGGGGTGGATACGCAGTATTTT. This encodes CATGLAGVDTQYF.

The chain has TRBV19 and TRBJ1-5; TRBD1 aligns across 11 bases. Trimming cost V 7 bases and J 6 bases; bases outside gene matches: 5. This CDR3 spans 14 amino acids. The V gene's germline CDR1 is LNHDA and CDR2 SQIVND (reference sequence). CDR3: CASIGQGAGQPQHF. DNA of the CDR3: TGTGCCAGTATAGGACAGGGGGCAGGTCAGCCCCAGCATTTT.

The rearrangement links TRBV27 to TRBJ2-1, with D unresolved. V lost 4 bases and J lost 4, with 17 bases in between. Germline V gives CDR1 MNHEY, CDR2 SMNVEV (reference sequence). CDR3 length: 16 residues. CDR3 loop: CASSSPTHTSYNEQFF. The CDR3 nucleotides are TGTGCCAGCAGTTCACCCACCCATACATCATACAATGAGCAGTTCTTC.

V and J are TRBV9 and TRBJ2-2, with 8 bases matching TRBD2. The J segment lost 4 bases and the V segment lost 4 bases, leaving 3 bases of the junction unmatched. CDR1 and CDR2 from the germline V gene are SGDLS and YYNGEE. The CDR3 has 14 residues. DNA of the CDR3: TGTGCCAGCAGCCCGGGGGGGCTCACCGGGGAGCTGTTTTTT. Its protein is CASSPGGLTGELFF.

The CDR3 DNA sequence: TGTGCCAGCAGCTTAGTGGGGCTAGCGGGGAAAGAGACCCAGTACTTC. It specifies CASSLVGLAGKETQYF. V gene TRBV11-2 combines with J gene TRBJ2-5, with 9 nucleotides matching TRBD2. Germline assignment: CDR1 SGHAT and CDR2 FQNNGV. Trimming took 1 base from V and 3 from J; bases not matched to a gene: 6. This CDR3 is built from 16 residues. The full variable domain, with the rest looked up from reference TRBV11-2 and TRBJ2-5, is EAGVAQSPRYKIIEKRQSVAFWCNPISGHATLYWYQQILGQGPKLLIQFQNNGVVDDSQLPKDRFSAERLKGVDSTLKIQPAKLEDSAVYLCASSLVGLAGKETQYFGPGTRLLVL.

The rearrangement links TRBV7-2 to TRBJ2-3; 7 bases match TRBD2. Germline values: CDR1 SGHTA, CDR2 FQGNSA. The V gene end was trimmed by 4 bases and the J gene end by 10 bases; junction bases not matched to a gene: 14. This CDR3 comprises 15 residues. CDR3 nucleotides: TGTGCCAGCAGCTCCCAACTAAATACCCGGGGGGCGCAGTATTTT. Its protein product is CASSSQLNTRGAQYF.

The chain has TRBV2 and TRBJ1-1; 11 positions agree with TRBD1. Germline assignment: CDR1 SNHLY and CDR2 FYNNEI. V gave up 3 bases and J gave up 11 bases; unmatched junction bases: 8. CDR3 length: 14 amino acids. Here the CDR3 reads CASSDLDRGLSAFF. CDR3 in DNA: TGTGCCAGCAGTGACCTGGACAGGGGGCTTTCCGCTTTCTTT.

CDR3: CASRSGGARAYGYTF. The CDR3 DNA sequence: TGTGCCAGCAGATCCGGGGGGGCGCGGGCCTATGGCTACACCTTC. The gene calls are TRBV2 and TRBJ1-2, with a possible D match to TRBD1 (6 bases). CDR3 length: 15 residues. The germline V gene has CDR1 SNHLY and CDR2 FYNNEI. V was shortened by 6 bases and J by 4 bases, with 18 bases between the two germline ends. The variable domain in full, with the rest retrieved from reference TRBV2 and TRBJ1-2, is EPEVTQTPSHQVTQMGQEVILRCVPISNHLYFYWYRQILGQKVEFLVSFYNNEISEKSEIFDDQFSVERPDGSNFTLKIRSTKLEDSAMYFCASRSGGARAYGYTFGSGTRLTVV.

This clone was picked up many times. The V gene is TRBV3-1 (or the pseudogene TRBV3-2), the J gene TRBJ2-2, with 10 bases that match TRBD2. V shed 2 bases, J shed 2 bases, and the junction held 2 bases outside the gene matches. The CDR3 spans 16 residues. CDR1 is LGHDT and CDR2 is YNNKEL in the germline V gene (reference sequence). Written as DNA, the CDR3 is TGTGCCAGCAGCCAACTAGCGGGGGCCAACACCGGGGAGCTGTTTTTT. Amino acids: CASSQLAGANTGELFF.

The rearrangement links TRBV7-2 to TRBJ2-1; a possible D gene is TRBD1 (6 bases). V lost 2 bases to trimming and J lost 0 bases, with 20 bases between them. The CDR3 is 19 amino acids. Germline V gene lookup returns CDR1 SGHTA and CDR2 FQGNSA. CDR3 in DNA: TGTGCCAGCAGCTTAAGGGCGGACAGCTCCGTAAGCTCCTACAATGAGCAGTTCTTC. Residues: CASSLRADSSVSSYNEQFF.

This clone was picked up one time. This chain links TRBV6-5 with TRBJ2-2; D may be TRBD1 (5 bases). CDR1 and CDR2 from the germline V gene are MNHEY and SVGAGI. The V end was cut by 2 bases, the J end by 4 bases, with 11 bases between. This CDR3 contains 15 residues. The CDR3 sequence: CASSYEDRITGELFF. The CDR3 DNA sequence: TGTGCCAGCAGTTACGAAGACAGAATCACCGGGGAGCTGTTTTTT.

For the CDR3, the DNA is TGTGCCAGCAGGAGAGAGGGACAAGAGGCAGATACGCAGTATTTT. Its translation is CASRREGQEADTQYF. The V gene is TRBV7-9, the J gene TRBJ2-3; D is possibly TRBD1 (6 bases). V was trimmed by 6 bases and J by 4 bases, leaving 17 bases between them. Germline lookup yields CDR1 SEHNR and CDR2 FQNEAQ (reference sequence). The CDR3 totals 15 residues.

The V gene is TRBV4-1, the J gene TRBJ1-2, with TRBD1 as a possible D gene (6 bases). The V and J ends lost 5 bases and 7 bases respectively, with 20 bases between them. The CDR3 covers 15 residues. Per germline, CDR1 MGHRA and CDR2 YSYEKL. The CDR3 sequence: CASSSLDNQGFGYTF. For the CDR3, the DNA is TGCGCCAGCAGCTCCCTGGACAACCAGGGGTTTGGCTACACCTTC.

This rearrangement joins TRBV9 to TRBJ1-5, with 8 bases fitting TRBD1. This CDR3 has 16 amino acids. Germline lookup yields CDR1 SGDLS and CDR2 YYNGEE. V gave up 3 bases and J gave up 2 bases; unmatched junction bases: 7. The CDR3 DNA reads TGTGCCAGCAGCGCGTTCACAGGGGGAGGCAATCAGCCCCAGCATTTT. This sequence encodes CASSAFTGGGNQPQHF.